Shown below are 15 T cell receptor beta chains from a single sample sequenced in a study of CD8+ T cells in alopecia areata. Treatment noted: oral pan-JAK inhibitor, 5-10 mg twice daily. Extraction and reverse transcription of RNA yielded cDNA as the sequencing template. Some clones are missing from TCRdb's copy, which holds only in-frame ones; the method was immunoSEQ multiplex PCR. The table includes 110,000 or so clones, approximately 51% detected once. This sample comprised CD4+ T cells sorted from blood, obtained at week 24, from a patient treated with tofacitinib. All receptors derive from a human donor with alopecia areata.

This clone was counted between two and nine times. This chain connects TRBV19 to TRBJ1-1; TRBD1 might be the D (5 bases). Germline-derived CDR1 and CDR2 are LNHDA and SQIVND (reference sequence). Trimming stripped 5 bases from V and 4 bases from J, with 11 bases between. This CDR3 has 13 amino acids. CDR3 loop: CASSSTQGTEAFF. The CDR3 region has the DNA TGTGCCAGTAGTTCTACCCAGGGCACTGAAGCTTTCTTT.

The chain recombines TRBV9 with TRBJ1-2, with unresolved D. This CDR3 comprises 12 residues. V shed 2 bases and J shed 5 bases, with 7 bases lying between them. CDR1 and CDR2 from the germline V gene are SGDLS and YYNGEE. In DNA, the CDR3 is TGTGCCAGCAGCGTGGGAAGGTATGGCTACACCTTC. It translates to CASSVGRYGYTF. Variable domain in full (rest from reference TRBV9 and TRBJ1-2): DSGVTQTPKHLITATGQRVTLRCSPRSGDLSVYWYQQSLDQGLQFLIQYYNGEERAKGNILERFSAQQFPDLHSELNLSSLELGDSALYFCASSVGRYGYTFGSGTRLTVV.

This clone was detected a few times. The rearrangement uses TRBV30 and TRBJ1-2; D call uncertain. The CDR3 length is 13 residues. CDR1 GTSNPN and CDR2 SVGIG come from the germline V gene (reference sequence). V shed 1 base and J shed 5 bases, with 11 bases lying between them. This chain's CDR3 is CAWSERNGYGYTF. CDR3 nucleotides: TGTGCCTGGAGTGAGAGGAATGGATATGGCTACACCTTC.

This clone was seen more than once but under ten times. V usage is TRBV29-1 and J usage is TRBJ2-1; 7 bases agree with TRBD2. With V trimmed by 3 bases and J by 0 bases, 8 bases remained unmatched. The CDR3 has 16 amino acids. Germline loops: CDR1 SQVTM, CDR2 ANQGSEA. CDR3 sequence: CSVDLLAASSYNEQFF. CDR3 bases: TGCAGCGTTGACCTCCTAGCGGCCAGCTCCTACAATGAGCAGTTCTTC.

This chain connects TRBV27 to TRBJ1-1; D is perhaps TRBD1 (5 bases). The CDR3 is made up of 13 amino acids. V was trimmed by 7 bases and J by 5 bases, leaving 14 bases between them. CDR1 and CDR2 from the germline V gene are MNHEY and SMNVEV (reference sequence). The CDR3 loop is CASTPGVGTEAFF. In DNA, the CDR3 is TGTGCCAGCACCCCGGGGGTGGGGACTGAAGCTTTCTTT.

This clone was observed a few times. The chain uses TRBV4-2 and TRBJ1-2; D uncertain. V dropped 0 bases and J dropped 4 bases, with 12 bases sitting between them. Germline loops: CDR1 LGHNA, CDR2 YNFKEQ. The CDR3 contains 15 residues. CDR3 DNA: TGTGCCAGCAGCCAAGATCGGACTAAGGGCTATGGCTACACCTTC. Residues: CASSQDRTKGYGYTF.

This clone occurred a few times. The chain links TRBV29-1 to TRBJ2-2; D is undetermined. Trimming removed 1 base from V and 1 base from J, with 4 bases in between. CDR3 size: 13 residues. Germline CDR1 is SQVTM and CDR2 is ANQGSEA. The CDR3 bases are TGCAGCGTTGAAGGACAGAACACCGGGGAGCTGTTTTTT. It is translated as CSVEGQNTGELFF.

This clone was counted a few times. This chain links TRBV6-1 with TRBJ1-1; no firm D call. The germline V gene has CDR1 MNHNS and CDR2 SASEGT. The CDR3 contains 14 residues. V was clipped by 4 bases and J by 1 base, with 10 bases between them. This CDR3 reads CASSVDLWNTEAFF. CDR3 in DNA: TGTGCCAGCAGTGTGGACTTGTGGAACACTGAAGCTTTCTTT.

Only one count was recorded for this clone. The chain is built from TRBV27 and TRBJ2-7; D perhaps matches TRBD2 (5 bases). Per germline, CDR1 MNHEY and CDR2 SMNVEV (reference sequence). The CDR3 has 14 amino acids. Trimming shortened V by 4 bases and J by 3 bases, and 13 bases separated the two germline ends. The CDR3 bases are TGTGCCAGCAGTTCTCCCCGACGGGGCTACGAGCAGTACTTC. This codes for CASSSPRRGYEQYF.

The rearrangement joins TRBV5-1 to TRBJ2-5; tentative D call: TRBD1 (5 bases). The V end lost 5 bases, the J end lost 2 bases, and 13 bases lay between the germline ends. This CDR3 is built from 14 residues. Germline loops: CDR1 SGHRS, CDR2 YFSETQ. DNA for the CDR3: TGCGCCAGCAGACCCGAAGGGGCGCAAGAGACCCAGTACTTC. Its translation is CASRPEGAQETQYF.

The rearrangement uses TRBV25-1 and TRBJ2-1; TRBD2 might be the D (7 bases). V was trimmed by 1 base and J by 7 bases, leaving 17 bases between them. Germline values: CDR1 MGHDK, CDR2 SYGVNS. This CDR3 region has 16 residues. The CDR3 sequence is CASSESVGGPGNEQFF. The CDR3 nucleotides read TGTGCCAGCAGTGAATCAGTGGGGGGGCCGGGTAATGAGCAGTTCTTC.

The rearrangement links TRBV27 to TRBJ2-2; unclear D gene. Germline V gene sequence: CDR1 MNHEY, CDR2 SMNVEV (reference sequence). The V and J ends lost 9 bases and 6 bases respectively, with 20 bases between them. The length of the CDR3 is 15 residues. CDR3 sequence (DNA): TGTGCCAGTTCCTGGGAAAGGGATTGGTCCGGGGAGCTGTTTTTT. Its translation is CASSWERDWSGELFF.

The chain uses TRBV19 and TRBJ2-3, with D possibly TRBD1 on 7 matching bases. Trimming shortened V by 10 bases and J by 3 bases, and 14 bases separated the two germline ends. The V gene's germline CDR1 is LNHDA and CDR2 SQIVND (reference sequence). The CDR3 is 13 residues long. The CDR3 spells CATAAGGTDTQYF. CDR3 nucleotide sequence: TGTGCCACCGCGGCAGGGGGGACAGATACGCAGTATTTT.

The rearrangement joins TRBV6-6 to TRBJ2-1; tentative D call: TRBD1 (6 bases). Per the germline V gene, CDR1 is MNHNY and CDR2 is SVGAGI (reference sequence). The CDR3 extends over 15 amino acids. Deletions cut 8 bases from V and 5 bases from J, with 19 bases between. The CDR3 DNA is TGTGCCAGCCGACCTGGAACAGGGATAGACAATGAGCAGTTCTTC. It is translated as CASRPGTGIDNEQFF.

The chain joins TRBV5-1 to TRBJ2-7, with TRBD2 identical over 11 bases. From germline, CDR1 is SGHRS and CDR2 YFSETQ. V dropped 0 bases and J dropped 4; count of bases not matched to a gene: 6. This CDR3 has 16 residues. The DNA of the CDR3 is TGCGCCAGCAGCTTGGCTCTCGGGACTAGCGGATACGAGCAGTACTTC. This gives the protein CASSLALGTSGYEQYF.